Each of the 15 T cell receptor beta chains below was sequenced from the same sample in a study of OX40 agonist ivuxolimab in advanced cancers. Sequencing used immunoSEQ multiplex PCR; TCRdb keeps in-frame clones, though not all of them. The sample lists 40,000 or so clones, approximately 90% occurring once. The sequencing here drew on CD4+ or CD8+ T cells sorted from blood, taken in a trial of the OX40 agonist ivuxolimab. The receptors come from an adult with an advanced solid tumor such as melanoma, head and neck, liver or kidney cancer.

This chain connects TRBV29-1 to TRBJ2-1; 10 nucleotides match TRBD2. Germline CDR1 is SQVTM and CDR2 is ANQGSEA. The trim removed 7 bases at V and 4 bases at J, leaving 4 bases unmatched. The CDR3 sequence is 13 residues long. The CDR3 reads CSATSGDYNEQFF. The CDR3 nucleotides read TGCAGCGCCACTAGCGGGGATTACAATGAGCAGTTCTTC.

CDR3 DNA: TGTGCCAGCAGCGTGGGACAGGGGGCCTACAATGAGCAGTTCTTC. Translating it yields CASSVGQGAYNEQFF. The chain carries TRBV9 and TRBJ2-1; 11 nucleotides agree with TRBD1. The CDR3 has 15 residues. V lost 2 bases to trimming and J lost 2 bases; unmatched junction nucleotides: 0. Germline lookup yields CDR1 SGDLS and CDR2 YYNGEE.

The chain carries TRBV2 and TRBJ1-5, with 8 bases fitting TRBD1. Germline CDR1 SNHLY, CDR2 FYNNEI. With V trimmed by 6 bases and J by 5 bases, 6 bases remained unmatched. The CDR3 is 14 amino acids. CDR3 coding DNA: TGTGCCAGCAGACGGACAGGGAGTTATCAGCCCCAGCATTTT. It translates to CASRRTGSYQPQHF.

In nucleotides, the CDR3 is TGTGCCACCTACATGAGTGATGGCTACACCTTC. This codes for CATYMSDGYTF. This chain links TRBV6-6 with TRBJ1-2; D remains unclear. This CDR3 region has 11 residues. V lost 10 bases and J 6 bases, leaving 12 bases between the germline ends. Germline CDR1 and CDR2: MNHNY and SVGAGI (reference sequence).

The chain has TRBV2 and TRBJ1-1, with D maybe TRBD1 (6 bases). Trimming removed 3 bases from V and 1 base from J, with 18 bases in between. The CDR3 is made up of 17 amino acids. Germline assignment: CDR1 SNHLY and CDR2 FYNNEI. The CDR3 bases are TGTGCCAGCAGTGACCCACTGACAGGTACCACGAACACTGAAGCTTTCTTT. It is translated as CASSDPLTGTTNTEAFF.

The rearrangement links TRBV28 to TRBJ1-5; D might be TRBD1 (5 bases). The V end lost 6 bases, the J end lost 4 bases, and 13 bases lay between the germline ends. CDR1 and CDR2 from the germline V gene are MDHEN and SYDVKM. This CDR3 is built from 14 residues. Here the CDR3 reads CASRLRRGNQPQHF. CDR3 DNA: TGTGCCAGCAGACTTAGGAGGGGTAATCAGCCCCAGCATTTT. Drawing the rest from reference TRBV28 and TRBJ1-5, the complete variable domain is DVKVTQSSRYLVKRTGEKVFLECVQDMDHENMFWYRQDPGLGLRLIYFSYDVKMKEKGDIPEGYSVSREKKERFSLILESASTNQTSMYLCASRLRRGNQPQHFGDGTRLSIL.

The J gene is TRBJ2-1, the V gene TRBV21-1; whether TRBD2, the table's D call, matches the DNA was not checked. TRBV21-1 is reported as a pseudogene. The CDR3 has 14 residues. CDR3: CASIWRSSYNEQFF. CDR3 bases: TGTGCCAGCATCTGGCGGAGCTCCTACAATGAGCAGTTCTTC.

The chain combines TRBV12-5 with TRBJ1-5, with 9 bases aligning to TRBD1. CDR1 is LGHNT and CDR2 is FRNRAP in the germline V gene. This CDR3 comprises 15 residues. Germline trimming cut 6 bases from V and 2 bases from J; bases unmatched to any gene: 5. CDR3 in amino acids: CASGWTGVGNQPQHF. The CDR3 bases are TGTGCTAGTGGGTGGACAGGGGTTGGCAATCAGCCCCAGCATTTT.

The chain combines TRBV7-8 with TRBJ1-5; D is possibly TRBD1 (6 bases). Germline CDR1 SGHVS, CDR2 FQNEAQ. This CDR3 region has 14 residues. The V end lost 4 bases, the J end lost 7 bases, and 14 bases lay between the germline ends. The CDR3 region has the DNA TGTGCCAGCAGCTCGGGACATACAAGGCAGCCCCAGCATTTT. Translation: CASSSGHTRQPQHF.

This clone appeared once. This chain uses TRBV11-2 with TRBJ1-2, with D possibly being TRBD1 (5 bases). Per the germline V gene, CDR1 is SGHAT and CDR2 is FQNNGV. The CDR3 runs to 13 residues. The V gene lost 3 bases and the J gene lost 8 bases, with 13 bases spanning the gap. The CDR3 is CASSLGQSGGYTF. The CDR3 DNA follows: TGTGCCAGCAGCTTGGGGCAGTCTGGAGGCTACACCTTC.

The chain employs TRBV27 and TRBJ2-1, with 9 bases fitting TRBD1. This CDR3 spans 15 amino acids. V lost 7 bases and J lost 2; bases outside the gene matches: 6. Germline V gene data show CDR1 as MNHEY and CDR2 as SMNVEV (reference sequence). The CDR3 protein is CASNPGQGAYNEQFF. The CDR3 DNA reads TGTGCCAGCAACCCGGGACAGGGAGCCTACAATGAGCAGTTCTTC.

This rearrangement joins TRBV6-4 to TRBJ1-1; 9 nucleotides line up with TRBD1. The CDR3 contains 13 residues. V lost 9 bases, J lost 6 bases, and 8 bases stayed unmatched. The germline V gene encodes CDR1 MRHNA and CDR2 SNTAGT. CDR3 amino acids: CASQLDRGAEAFF. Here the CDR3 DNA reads TGTGCCAGTCAGTTGGACAGGGGCGCTGAAGCTTTCTTT.

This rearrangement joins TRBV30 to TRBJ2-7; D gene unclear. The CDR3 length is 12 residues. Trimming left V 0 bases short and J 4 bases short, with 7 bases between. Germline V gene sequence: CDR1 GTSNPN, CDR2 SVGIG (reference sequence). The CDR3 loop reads CAWSVKGYEQYF. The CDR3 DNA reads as TGTGCCTGGAGTGTAAAGGGTTACGAGCAGTACTTC.

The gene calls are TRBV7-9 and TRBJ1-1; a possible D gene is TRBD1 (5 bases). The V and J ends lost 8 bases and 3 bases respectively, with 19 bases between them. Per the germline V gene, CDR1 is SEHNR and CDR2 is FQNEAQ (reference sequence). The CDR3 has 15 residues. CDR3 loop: CASSGWEGRDTEAFF. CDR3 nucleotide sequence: TGTGCCAGCTCGGGGTGGGAGGGGCGCGACACTGAAGCTTTCTTT.

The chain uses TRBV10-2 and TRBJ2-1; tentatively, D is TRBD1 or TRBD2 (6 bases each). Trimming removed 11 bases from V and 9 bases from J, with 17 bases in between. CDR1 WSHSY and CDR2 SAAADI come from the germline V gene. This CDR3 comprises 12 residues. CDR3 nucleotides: TGCGCCGGCGGGACGGACAGCCGTGAGCAGTTCTTC. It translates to CAGGTDSREQFF.